What follows are 21 T cell receptor beta chains derived from one specimen sequenced in a study of OX40 agonist ivuxolimab in advanced cancers. Libraries were prepared by immunoSEQ multiplex PCR; TCRdb keeps only in-frame clonotypes and omits some of them. The table has approximately 64,000 clones, 75% to 85% seen once; the top ten hold 0.7%. Sequencing used CD4+ or CD8+ T cells sorted from blood, obtained in a trial of the OX40 agonist ivuxolimab. The receptor source for this set is an adult with an advanced solid tumor such as melanoma, head and neck, liver or kidney cancer.

This clone showed up just a few times. The CDR3 nucleotides read TGCGCCAGCAGCCAAGAGGTGCTGAACTATGGCTACACCTTC. This sequence encodes CASSQEVLNYGYTF. The J gene is TRBJ1-2, the V gene TRBV4-1; D is undetermined. Trimming left V 0 bases short and J 2 bases short, with 7 bases between. This CDR3 has 14 amino acids. Germline V CDR1 and CDR2: MGHRA, YSYEKL.

This chain uses TRBV5-4 with TRBJ1-2; D is perhaps TRBD1 (6 bases). The CDR3 totals 17 residues. The germline V gene encodes CDR1 SGHNT and CDR2 YYREEE (reference sequence). The V gene lost 4 bases and the J gene lost 6 bases, with 25 bases spanning the gap. For the CDR3, the DNA is TGTGCCAGCAGCCCAAAATTACCGACAGGTGCGGGCGATGGCTACACCTTC. It yields the protein CASSPKLPTGAGDGYTF. Supplemented by reference TRBV5-4 and TRBJ1-2, the full variable domain reads ETGVTQSPTHLIKTRGQQVTLRCSSQSGHNTVSWYQQALGQGPQFIFQYYREEENGRGNFPPRFSGLQFPNYSSELNVNALELDDSALYLCASSPKLPTGAGDGYTFGSGTRLTVV.

The chain recombines TRBV11-1 with TRBJ2-7; D gene ambiguous. CDR3 length equals 12 residues. V lost 1 base and J 7 bases, leaving 8 bases between the germline ends. Germline V gives CDR1 SGHAT, CDR2 FQDESV (reference sequence). As DNA, the CDR3 is TGTGCCAGCAGCTTAGTAGGGCGGGAGCAGTACTTC. Residues: CASSLVGREQYF.

The rearrangement joins TRBV19 to TRBJ2-3; D gene uncertain. Per germline, CDR1 LNHDA and CDR2 SQIVND (reference sequence). Trimming stripped 3 bases from V and 4 bases from J, with 11 bases between. This CDR3 spans 14 amino acids. This chain's CDR3 is CASSISLVADTQYF. Written as DNA, the CDR3 is TGTGCCAGTAGTATCTCCCTAGTCGCAGATACGCAGTATTTT. Based on the CDR3 plus reference TRBV19 and TRBJ2-3, the full variable domain is DGGITQSPKYLFRKEGQNVTLSCEQNLNHDAMYWYRQDPGQGLRLIYYSQIVNDFQKGDIAEGYSVSREKKESFPLTVTSAQKNPTAFYLCASSISLVADTQYFGPGTRLTVL.

This clone has ten or more counts. The V and J genes are TRBV7-6 and TRBJ2-2; TRBD1 agrees at 8 bases. The trim removed 5 bases at V and 3 bases at J, leaving 11 bases unmatched. Per germline, CDR1 SGHVS and CDR2 FNYEAQ. This CDR3 has 17 residues. This CDR3 is CASSPFVGQGYTGELFF. In nucleotides, the CDR3 is TGTGCCAGCAGCCCATTTGTTGGACAGGGATACACCGGGGAGCTGTTTTTT.

This chain links TRBV11-2 with TRBJ2-1; D is unclear. V gave up 0 bases and J gave up 13 bases, with 10 bases separating them. The germline V gene encodes CDR1 SGHAT and CDR2 FQNNGV. The CDR3 is 12 amino acids. CDR3 sequence (DNA): TGTGCCAGCAGCTTAGAACGGGCCGGACAGTTCTTC. Translation: CASSLERAGQFF.

Only one count was recorded for this clone. This chain connects TRBV6-1 to TRBJ1-5; no clear D gene. Germline CDR1 MNHNS, CDR2 SASEGT. The CDR3 extends over 15 amino acids. Trimming pared 2 bases from V and 6 bases from J, leaving 14 bases between. The CDR3: CASSELTRSLQPQHF. CDR3 in DNA: TGTGCCAGCAGTGAATTGACCCGCTCTCTTCAGCCCCAGCATTTT.

CDR3 sequence reads: CASSPGQGRGTEAFF. The CDR3, as DNA: TGTGCCAGCAGCCCCGGACAGGGGCGGGGCACTGAAGCTTTCTTT. The rearrangement uses TRBV5-4 and TRBJ1-1; 9 nucleotides match TRBD1. Germline V gene sequence: CDR1 SGHNT, CDR2 YYREEE (reference sequence). With 4 bases clipped from V and 4 bases from J, the junction kept 8 bases outside the gene matches. CDR3 size: 15 residues.

The chain links TRBV7-6 to TRBJ1-5; D might be TRBD1 (6 bases). V was pared by 0 bases and J by 0 bases, with 12 bases between. The V gene's germline CDR1 is SGHVS and CDR2 FNYEAQ. This CDR3 comprises 17 residues. CDR3: CASSLAVARGSNQPQHF. Here the CDR3 DNA reads TGTGCCAGCAGCTTAGCGGTCGCCAGGGGTAGCAATCAGCCCCAGCATTTT.

The V gene is TRBV27, the J gene TRBJ2-2; TRBD1 matches at 10 bases. The CDR3 spans 15 residues. Trimming at V came to 6 bases and at J to 5 bases, leaving 6 bases not matched to a gene. Germline CDR1 and CDR2: MNHEY and SMNVEV (reference sequence). The CDR3 here is CASRPGQGRTGELFF. The CDR3 DNA sequence: TGTGCCAGCAGGCCGGGACAGGGGAGAACCGGGGAGCTGTTTTTT.

This sequence joins TRBV14 and TRBJ2-7; unclear D gene. Trimming removed 4 bases at V and 7 bases at J, with 8 bases between. CDR3 size: 11 residues. Germline V CDR1 and CDR2: SGHDN, FVKESK. The CDR3 DNA reads TGTGCCAGCAGCCGAGCCGGGGAGCAGTACTTC. Translating it yields CASSRAGEQYF.

This rearrangement joins TRBV7-2 to TRBJ2-7; D is tentatively TRBD1 or TRBD2 (7 bases each). V was trimmed by 5 bases and J by 0 bases, leaving 17 bases between them. The CDR3 consists of 16 residues. Germline CDR1 reads SGHTA; CDR2 reads FQGNSA. The CDR3 is CASSPGGGRSSYEQYF. The DNA for the CDR3 is TGTGCCAGCAGCCCAGGGGGGGGGCGGAGCTCCTACGAGCAGTACTTC.

The chain is built from TRBV5-1 and TRBJ2-3, with a tentative D call TRBD1 (5 bases). CDR1 is SGHRS and CDR2 is YFSETQ in the germline V gene. Trimming stripped 5 bases from V and 0 bases from J, with 13 bases between. The CDR3 has 15 residues. The chain's CDR3 is CASRGQGTSTDTQYF. DNA of the CDR3: TGCGCCAGCAGGGGTCAGGGAACAAGCACAGATACGCAGTATTTT. Full variable domain (remainder filled in from reference TRBV5-1 and TRBJ2-3): KAGVTQTPRYLIKTRGQQVTLSCSPISGHRSVSWYQQTPGQGLQFLFEYFSETQRNKGNFPGRFSGRQFSNSRSEMNVSTLELGDSALYLCASRGQGTSTDTQYFGPGTRLTVL.

V usage is TRBV7-8 and J usage is TRBJ2-3; D may match TRBD1 or TRBD2 (5 bases each). Germline CDR1 SGHVS, CDR2 FQNEAQ. This CDR3 has 15 residues. V was pared by 3 bases and J by 0 bases, with 10 bases between. CDR3 protein: CASSLGVSSTDTQYF. CDR3 DNA sequence: TGTGCCAGCAGCTTGGGGGTTTCTAGCACAGATACGCAGTATTTT.

V usage is TRBV5-1 and J usage is TRBJ2-7, with 9 bases identical to TRBD2. V shed 7 bases, J shed 5 bases, and the junction held 1 base outside the gene matches. CDR3 size: 11 residues. The germline CDR1 and CDR2 sequences are SGHRS and YFSETQ. CDR3 nucleotide sequence: TGCGCCAGCGCTAGCGGGAACGAGCAGTACTTC. Its translation: CASASGNEQYF.

V gene TRBV5-1 combines with J gene TRBJ1-1; possible D gene TRBD1, 5 bases. V lost 0 bases to trimming and J lost 5 bases, with 11 bases between them. Germline V CDR1 and CDR2: SGHRS, YFSETQ. The CDR3 runs 14 residues. The CDR3 spells CASSLGWGATEAFF. CDR3 coding DNA: TGCGCCAGCAGCTTGGGTTGGGGCGCGACTGAAGCTTTCTTT.

J is TRBJ1-4 and V is TRBV5-1, with D unclear. V was clipped by 2 bases and J by 11 bases, with 16 bases between them. The CDR3 length is 14 residues. Germline CDR1 and CDR2: SGHRS and YFSETQ. In DNA form, the CDR3 reads TGCGCCAGCAGCTTAAGCGCCCAAAGTGAGAAACTGTTTTTT. The encoded protein is CASSLSAQSEKLFF.

This chain uses TRBV7-2 with TRBJ2-1, with D possibly TRBD1 on 6 matching bases. In germline, CDR1 is SGHTA, CDR2 FQGNSA. CDR3 length: 15 residues. Trimming took off 1 base at V and 5 bases at J, with 12 bases between the two ends. CDR3 amino acids: CASSLVQGSHNEQFF. The CDR3 DNA reads as TGTGCCAGCAGCTTAGTACAGGGTAGTCACAATGAGCAGTTCTTC. The variable domain in full, completed from reference TRBV7-2 and TRBJ2-1, reads GAGVSQSPSNKVTEKGKDVELRCDPISGHTALYWYRQSLGQGLEFLIYFQGNSAPDKSGLPSDRFSAERTGGSVSTLTIQRTQQEDSAVYLCASSLVQGSHNEQFFGPGTRLTVL.

The gene calls are TRBV5-1 and TRBJ2-7; D is ambiguous. The CDR3 extends over 16 amino acids. Germline CDR1 reads SGHRS; CDR2 reads YFSETQ. Trimming removed 1 base from V and 1 base from J, with 15 bases in between. This CDR3 is CASSLLGPQYSYEQYF. CDR3 nucleotides: TGCGCCAGCAGCTTGCTAGGGCCACAGTATTCCTACGAGCAGTACTTC. Full variable domain (rest looked up from reference TRBV5-1 and TRBJ2-7): KAGVTQTPRYLIKTRGQQVTLSCSPISGHRSVSWYQQTPGQGLQFLFEYFSETQRNKGNFPGRFSGRQFSNSRSEMNVSTLELGDSALYLCASSLLGPQYSYEQYFGPGTRLTVT.

This clone has only one observation. This sequence joins TRBV30 and TRBJ2-7; D is unclear. CDR3 length: 12 amino acids. V was trimmed by 7 bases and J by 5 bases, leaving 15 bases between them. Germline loops: CDR1 GTSNPN, CDR2 SVGIG (reference sequence). This CDR3 is CASYPGGHEQYF. For the CDR3, the DNA is TGTGCCTCCTACCCAGGTGGCCACGAGCAGTACTTC.

V usage is TRBV7-6 and J usage is TRBJ2-5; D may be TRBD2 (5 bases). This CDR3 has 13 amino acids. V was pared by 3 bases and J by 4 bases, with 9 bases between. CDR1 and CDR2 (germline): SGHVS, FNYEAQ. This CDR3 reads CASSFTRVETQYF. The CDR3 bases are TGTGCCAGCAGCTTTACTAGGGTAGAGACCCAGTACTTC.